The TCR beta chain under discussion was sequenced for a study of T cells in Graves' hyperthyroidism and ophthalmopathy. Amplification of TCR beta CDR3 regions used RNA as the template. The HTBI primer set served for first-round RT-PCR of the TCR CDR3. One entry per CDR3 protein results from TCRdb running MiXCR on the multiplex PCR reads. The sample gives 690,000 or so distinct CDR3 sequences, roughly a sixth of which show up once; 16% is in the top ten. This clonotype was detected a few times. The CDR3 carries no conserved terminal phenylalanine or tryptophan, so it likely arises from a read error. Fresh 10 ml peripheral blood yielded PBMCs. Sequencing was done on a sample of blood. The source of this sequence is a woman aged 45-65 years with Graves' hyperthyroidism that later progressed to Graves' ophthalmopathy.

CDR3 nucleotides: TGTGCCAGCAGTACAGGGGAGAACAACGAGCAGTACCTC. Residues: CASSTGENNEQYL. The V call is TRBV12-3 or TRBV12-4, the J call TRBJ2-7; 7 positions agree with TRBD1. The CDR3 contains 13 residues. V dropped 5 bases and J dropped 5; count of bases not matched to a gene: 6.